This T cell receptor (beta chain) came from a study of blood T cell repertoires in COVID-19. Study summary: Researchers got acute and convalescent COVID-19 samples from the United States, Italy and Spain.

Germline V gene lookup returns CDR1 MGHDK and CDR2 SYGVNS. Trimming shortened V by 1 base and J by 6 bases, and 16 bases separated the two germline ends. The CDR3 loop spans 16 amino acids. As handled by the study authors: Nucleated cell counts were estimated from reference gene primer amplification. Some clones are missing from TCRdb's copy, which holds only in-frame ones; the method was immunoSEQ multiplex PCR. The V and J calls and clone size come from that table; D and trimming were worked out from the DNA. The table has around 31,000 clones, roughly nine tenths seen once. Sequenced input: peripheral blood. The source is a man older than 75 with acute or convalescent COVID-19. The chain employs TRBV25-1 and TRBJ2-1; possibly TRBD2 for D (5 bases). The CDR3 sequence is CASSELLDLNLNEQFF. DNA for the CDR3: TGTGCCAGCAGTGAATTACTAGATCTGAATCTCAATGAGCAGTTCTTC.